The rows below give T cell receptor beta chains drawn from one sample of a study of identical twins. TCRdb ran MiXCR on the 5' RACE reads and lists one entry per CDR3 protein. The top ten hold 1.6% of the sample, which has some 600,000 distinct CDR3 sequences, about 7.1% seen once. Separately, the same data were catalogued under a study of yellow fever vaccine responses in identical twins.

The material sequenced was PBMCs. The receptors here all came from a woman under 30 in good health. The CDR3 runs from the conserved cysteine through the conserved F or W. D genes are given only for firm matches. Size values are once, few and many counts, or a class for expanded clones, and some rows have none.

>TRBD2|TRBV7-2|TRBJ2-7|15|NA
CASSSSREASREQYF
TGTGCCAGCAGCTCGTCTCGGGAGGCCTCCAGGGAGCAGTACTTC
>NA|TRBV20-1|TRBJ1-1|12|many
CSARTGSAEAFF
TGCAGTGCTAGAACCGGGAGCGCTGAAGCTTTCTTT
>NA|TRBV7-9|TRBJ1-5|14|few
CASSSSRKAQPQHF
TGTGCCAGCAGCTCCTCCCGAAAGGCCCAGCCCCAGCATTTT
>NA|TRBV29-1|TRBJ2-2|14|many
CSAADIPNTGELFF
TGCAGCGCCGCCGACATCCCGAACACCGGGGAGCTGTTTTTT
>NA|TRBV29-1|TRBJ2-2|15|NA
CSVAGGPRVTGELFF
TGCAGCGTTGCGGGTGGTCCCAGAGTCACCGGGGAGCTGTTTTTT
>NA|TRBV6-5|TRBJ1-6|15|few
CASSYSEGVNSPLHF
TGTGCCAGCAGTTACTCAGAGGGGGTTAATTCACCCCTCCACTTT
>NA|TRBV15|TRBJ1-5|12|many
CATSRVGQPQHF
TGTGCCACCAGCAGAGTTGGACAGCCCCAGCATTTT
>NA|TRBV10-3|TRBJ2-1|13|many
CAISEGTPNEQFF
TGTGCCATCAGTGAAGGGACTCCCAATGAGCAGTTCTTC
>NA|TRBV5-1|TRBJ1-1|15|many
CASSSKQLGNTEAFF
TGCGCCAGCAGCTCCAAACAGTTGGGGAACACTGAAGCTTTCTTT
>TRBD1|TRBV7-9|TRBJ2-3|14|NA
CATERDRGTDTQYF
TGTGCCACCGAACGGGACAGGGGGACAGATACGCAGTATTTT
>NA|TRBV9|TRBJ2-1|13|few
CASSVEVGYEQFF
TGTGCCAGCAGCGTAGAGGTGGGATATGAGCAGTTCTTC
>NA|TRBV6-6|TRBJ2-7|13|NA
CASSDDPTYEQYF
TGTGCCAGCAGTGACGACCCGACCTACGAGCAGTACTTC
>NA|TRBV5-6|TRBJ2-5|16|few
CASSPTGGGSPGTQYF
TGTGCCAGCAGCCCAACTGGCGGTGGGTCTCCTGGGACCCAGTACTTC
>NA|TRBV4-1|TRBJ2-3|15|few
CASSGRDPRADTQYF
TGCGCCAGCAGCGGCCGGGACCCAAGGGCAGATACGCAGTATTTT
>NA|TRBV11-2|TRBJ1-2|14|few
CASRGALRVGGYTF
TGTGCCAGTCGAGGGGCACTCCGAGTGGGTGGCTACACCTTC
>NA|TRBV12-5|TRBJ2-1|16|NA
CASGLVLLASYNEQFF
TGTGCTAGTGGTTTGGTACTCCTAGCGAGCTACAATGAGCAGTTCTTC
>NA|TRBV5-1|TRBJ2-5|16|many
CASSLGNIEFGETQYF
TGCGCCAGCAGCTTAGGAAATATAGAGTTCGGAGAGACCCAGTACTTC
>NA|TRBV13|TRBJ2-1|17|many
CASSLATGSRSYNEQFF
TGTGCCAGCAGCTTAGCCACAGGGTCCCGCTCCTACAATGAGCAGTTCTTC
>NA|TRBV4-2|TRBJ2-1|17|few
CASSQDLQGSSYNEQFF
TGTGCCAGCAGCCAAGATCTCCAGGGAAGCTCCTACAATGAGCAGTTCTTC
>NA|TRBV18|TRBJ1-1|12|few
CASRLFDTEAFF
TGTGCCAGCCGCCTCTTCGACACTGAAGCTTTCTTT
>TRBD2|TRBV6-5|TRBJ2-2|18|many
CASSSSLAGGPNTGELFF
TGTGCCAGCAGTTCGTCCTTAGCGGGAGGGCCGAACACCGGGGAGCTGTTTTTT
>NA|TRBV10-3|TRBJ2-1|14|few
CAISRGQQYNEQFF
TGTGCCATCAGTAGAGGACAACAATACAATGAGCAGTTCTTC
>NA|TRBV24-1|TRBJ2-1|15|NA
CATSDFGSSYNEQFF
TGTGCCACCAGTGATTTTGGGAGCTCCTACAATGAGCAGTTCTTC
>NA|TRBV5-1|TRBJ2-1|14|NA
CASSLAFGYDEQFF
TGCGCCAGCAGCTTGGCCTTCGGCTACGATGAGCAGTTCTTC
>NA|TRBV10-3|TRBJ2-7|16|few
CATEGGVGKSSYEQYF
TGTGCCACCGAGGGGGGGGTAGGGAAGAGTTCCTACGAGCAGTACTTC
>TRBD2|TRBV18|TRBJ2-1|14|many
CASSPREGLGEQFF
TGTGCCAGCTCACCGAGGGAGGGATTGGGTGAGCAGTTCTTC
>TRBD1|TRBV15|TRBJ1-1|16|few
CATSRGDRGPNTEAFF
TGTGCCACCAGCAGAGGGGACAGGGGGCCGAACACTGAAGCTTTCTTT
>TRBD2|TRBV5-1|TRBJ2-3|18|NA
CASSKTSGLMISTDTQYF
TGCGCCAGCAGCAAGACGTCGGGACTAATGATTAGCACAGATACGCAGTATTTT
>TRBD1|TRBV20-1|TRBJ2-5|12|few
CSAGDSPMAQYF
TGCAGTGCCGGGGACAGTCCAATGGCCCAGTACTTC
>TRBD1|TRBV2|TRBJ2-6|18|NA
CASSDTTGGLSGANVLTF
TGTGCCAGCAGTGACACTACAGGGGGCCTCTCTGGGGCCAACGTCCTGACTTTC
>TRBD2|TRBV5-1|TRBJ2-3|15|many
CASSPLADDTDTQYF
TGCGCCAGCAGCCCACTAGCGGACGACACAGATACGCAGTATTTT